This is a list of T cell receptor beta chains from one sample in a study of blood T cell repertoires in COVID-19. The table came from immunoSEQ multiplex PCR; TCRdb's copy has only in-frame clones and leaves some out. The sample contains about 360,000 clones, around 87% of which appear only once. What was sequenced was peripheral blood. The receptors shown here come from a human donor in a cohort sampled during active COVID-19. Both conserved end residues are part of each CDR3. Fields, in order: D gene, V gene, CDR3 length, J gene, clone size, CDR3 DNA, CDR3 protein. The D gene is left open where the match is weak. A clone size is listed for some rows: how often the clone was seen (once, few, many), or a class if it is expanded.

TRBD1	TRBV6-5	14	TRBJ1-1	few	TGTGCCAGCACCAAGGGACAGTTGAACACTGAAGCTTTCTTT	CASTKGQLNTEAFF
TRBD1	TRBV4-2	14	TRBJ1-2	-	TGTGCCAGCAGCCCAGGGGGGACTAACTATGGCTACACCTTC	CASSPGGTNYGYTF
TRBD1	TRBV2	14	TRBJ1-1	-	TGTGCCAGCAGTCAGGACAGGGTGAACACTGAAGCTTCCTTT	CASSQDRVNTEASF
TRBD1	TRBV5-4	15	TRBJ1-3	-	TGTGCCAGCAGCTTGGCCCAGGGGGCTGGAAACACCATATATTTT	CASSLAQGAGNTIYF
TRBD2	TRBV5-4	15	TRBJ2-7	-	TGTGCCAGCAGCCCCAAAACTAGCGGGAATTACGAGCAGTACTTC	CASSPKTSGNYEQYF
-	TRBV15	15	TRBJ1-1	-	TGTGCCACCAGCAGAGATTACGGTGAACTCACTGAAGCTTTCTTT	CATSRDYGELTEAFF
-	TRBV6-2/TRBV6-3	12	TRBJ2-1	once	TGTGCCAGCAGCTCCACTAGAGGTGAGCAGTTCTTC	CASSSTRGEQFF
-	TRBV14	15	TRBJ2-5	once	TGTGCCAGCAGCCAAGGGAGTAGACAGCGAGAGACCCAGTACTTC	CASSQGSRQRETQYF
-	TRBV20-1	10	TRBJ2-7	-	TGCAGTGCTAGTGCCCGCGAGCAGTACTTC	CSASAREQYF
TRBD2	TRBV19	17	TRBJ2-1	few	TGTGCCAGTAGTATAGTGCGGAGCGGGAGGGCCGGGGGTGAGCAGTTCTTC	CASSIVRSGRAGGEQFF
-	TRBV10-2	12	TRBJ1-2	-	TGCGCCAGCAGTGCGGGGTTGGGTGGCTACACCTTC	CASSAGLGGYTF
-	TRBV6-5	15	TRBJ2-1	-	TGTGCCAGCACCGAAGTGAGGGGCGCGGGGCATGAGCAGTTCTTC	CASTEVRGAGHEQFF
-	TRBV27	14	TRBJ1-1	few	TGTGCCAGCAGTTTACAGGGGAAAAGGCCTGAAGCTTTCTTT	CASSLQGKRPEAFF
-	TRBV2	12	TRBJ2-7	-	TGTGCCAGCAGTGAATTCCTCTACGAGCAGTACTTC	CASSEFLYEQYF
TRBD2	TRBV9	15	TRBJ2-1	-	TGTGCCAGCAGCCTCTCTAGCGGGAGGGGTGTTGAGCAGTTCTTC	CASSLSSGRGVEQFF
-	TRBV3-1/TRBV3-2	13	TRBJ1-2	once	TGTGCCAGCAGGGTACGGGGATCCTATGGCTACACCTTC	CASRVRGSYGYTF
-	TRBV7-9	17	TRBJ2-3	once	TGTGCCAGCAGCACCGCCGCGCCCAAGACTAGCACAGATACGCAGTATTTT	CASSTAAPKTSTDTQYF
-	TRBV10-3	14	TRBJ2-7	-	TGTGCCATCGGAAACCTACAGGGTATCGACGAGCAGTACTTC	CAIGNLQGIDEQYF
-	TRBV6-6	15	TRBJ1-2	once	TGTGCCAGCAGTTACTCGGGCCAGGAGGTCTATGGCTACACCTTC	CASSYSGQEVYGYTF
TRBD1	TRBV19	17	TRBJ1-5	-	TGTGCCAGTAGTATAGGGACAGGGGGCGAGGGGGATCAGCCCCAGCATTTT	CASSIGTGGEGDQPQHF
-	TRBV5-1	15	TRBJ2-7	-	TGCGCCAGCAGTACTGCAGGGCACAGCTCCTACGAGCAGTACTTC	CASSTAGHSSYEQYF
TRBD2	TRBV30	15	TRBJ2-3	once	TGTGCCTGGAGGTCTAGCGGGAGGGCCACAGATACGCAGTATTTT	CAWRSSGRATDTQYF
-	TRBV30	12	TRBJ1-2	-	TGTGCCTGGGGGGACCAGGGCTATGGCTACACCTTC	CAWGDQGYGYTF
-	TRBV19	14	TRBJ2-7	-	TGTGCCAGTAGTATAGAAGGAACCGGGACATATCAGTACTTC	CASSIEGTGTYQYF
TRBD1	TRBV5-1	15	TRBJ2-3	-	TGCGCCAGCAGCGGGGGACAGGGGGCGGCAGATACGCAGTATTTT	CASSGGQGAADTQYF